The next 9 T cell receptor beta chains were all read from a single sample in a study of cytomegalovirus exposure and HLA in healthy donors. Clones were read by immunoSEQ multiplex PCR, and TCRdb kept only the in-frame ones, dropping some. The repertoire has 100,000 to 150,000 clones, 70% to 90% of them found once; the top ten carry 1.5% to 2%. The sample was PBMCs. The source is a young man in good health and CMV-seronegative.

V is TRBV5-8 and J is TRBJ2-6, with a possible D match to TRBD2 (5 bases). The CDR3 covers 16 residues. CDR1 is SGHTS and CDR2 is YDEGEE in the germline V gene. Between the trimmed V and J ends, which lost 3 bases and 0 bases, there was a span of 10 bases. Written as DNA, the CDR3 is TGTGCCAGCAGCTCCCCTGGGAGCTCTGGGGCCAACGTCCTGACTTTC. Protein product: CASSSPGSSGANVLTF.

This chain uses TRBV29-1 with TRBJ1-1, with D perhaps matching TRBD1 (6 bases). The CDR3 length is 12 residues. CDR1 and CDR2 from the germline V gene are SQVTM and ANQGSEA. The V gene lost 4 bases and the J gene lost 2 bases, with 8 bases spanning the gap. The CDR3 DNA sequence: TGCAGCGTTGCGGACAGTAACACTGAAGCTTTCTTT. Protein: CSVADSNTEAFF.

The chain uses TRBV4-3 and TRBJ1-5, with D hard to call. Germline lookup yields CDR1 LGHNA and CDR2 YSLEER. Trimming pared 0 bases from V and 5 bases from J, leaving 5 bases between. The CDR3 runs 13 residues. The CDR3 region has the DNA TGCGCCAGCAGCCAAGACCGAGATCAGCCCCAGCATTTT. It is translated as CASSQDRDQPQHF.

The V call is TRBV2, the J call TRBJ2-1, with 9 positions matching TRBD1. From germline, CDR1 is SNHLY and CDR2 FYNNEI. This CDR3 has 11 residues. Losses at the gene ends were 6 bases for V and 12 bases for J; bases not matched to a gene: 3. This chain's CDR3 is CASRDRGTQFF. Here the CDR3 DNA reads TGTGCCAGCAGGGACAGGGGTACGCAGTTCTTC.

The chain links TRBV7-9 to TRBJ1-1; 7 nucleotides match TRBD1. The germline CDR1 and CDR2 sequences are SEHNR and FQNEAQ (reference sequence). J was trimmed by 8 bases and V by 4 bases; bases with no gene match: 7. The CDR3 covers 13 residues. Here the CDR3 reads CASSSMTGIEAFF. The DNA of the CDR3 is TGTGCCAGCAGCTCGATGACAGGGATCGAAGCTTTCTTT.

J is TRBJ2-3 and V is TRBV5-4, with a weak D call TRBD1 (5 bases). This CDR3 spans 12 amino acids. The germline gives CDR1 SGHNT, CDR2 YYREEE (reference sequence). The V end lost 4 bases, the J end lost 8 bases, and 11 bases lay between the germline ends. The CDR3 DNA reads TGTGCCAGCAGCCCAGGGAAGGGTACGCAGTATTTT. Translating it yields CASSPGKGTQYF.

The chain is built from TRBV10-2 and TRBJ2-7, with D possibly matching TRBD1 (7 bases). Germline values: CDR1 WSHSY, CDR2 SAAADI. This CDR3 region has 15 residues. Trimming left V 6 bases short and J 3 bases short, with 18 bases between. The CDR3 protein is CASSDTTGTFYEQYF. The CDR3 DNA reads as TGCGCCAGCAGCGATACGACAGGGACTTTCTACGAGCAGTACTTC.

This chain connects TRBV5-6 to TRBJ2-3; D gene uncertain. CDR1 and CDR2 (germline): SGHDT, YYEEEE. This CDR3 has 14 residues. V was clipped by 0 bases and J by 0 bases, with 5 bases between them. The CDR3 nucleotides read TGTGCCAGCAGCTTGGCCGGGAGCACAGATACGCAGTATTTT. Translating it yields CASSLAGSTDTQYF.

The rearrangement joins TRBV11-2 to TRBJ2-1; a weak D match, TRBD1 (6 bases). The germline gives CDR1 SGHAT, CDR2 FQNNGV. This CDR3 has 17 residues. V was pared by 6 bases and J by 0 bases, with 18 bases between. Here the CDR3 reads CASRSGARFISYNEQFF. In nucleotides, the CDR3 is TGTGCCAGCAGATCAGGGGCCCGCTTCATCTCCTACAATGAGCAGTTCTTC. Filled out from reference TRBV11-2 and TRBJ2-1, the complete variable domain reads EAGVAQSPRYKIIEKRQSVAFWCNPISGHATLYWYQQILGQGPKLLIQFQNNGVVDDSQLPKDRFSAERLKGVDSTLKIQPAKLEDSAVYLCASRSGARFISYNEQFFGPGTRLTVL.